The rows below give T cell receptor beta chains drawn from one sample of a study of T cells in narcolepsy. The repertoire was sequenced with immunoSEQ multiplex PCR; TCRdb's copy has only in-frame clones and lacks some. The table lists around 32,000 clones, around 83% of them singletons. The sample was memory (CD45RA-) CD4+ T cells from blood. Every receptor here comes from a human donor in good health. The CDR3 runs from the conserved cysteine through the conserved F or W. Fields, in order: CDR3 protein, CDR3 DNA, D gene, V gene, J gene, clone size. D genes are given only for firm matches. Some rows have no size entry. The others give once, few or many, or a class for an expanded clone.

cdr3_aa: CASSLWRENTGELFF
cdr3_nt: TGTGCCAGCAGTTTGTGGCGGGAGAACACCGGGGAGCTGTTTTTT
d_call: NA
v_call: TRBV28
j_call: TRBJ2-2
clone_size: NA

cdr3_aa: CASSDYGLGQPQHF
cdr3_nt: TGTGCCAGTTCAGACTACGGACTGGGTCAGCCCCAGCATTTT
d_call: NA
v_call: TRBV19
j_call: TRBJ1-5
clone_size: NA

cdr3_aa: CASSPGGPLAGDTQYF
cdr3_nt: TGTGCCAGCAGTCCCGGGGGGCCTCTAGCCGGAGATACGCAGTATTTT
d_call: NA
v_call: TRBV28
j_call: TRBJ2-3
clone_size: NA

cdr3_aa: CASSQRAGGSNEKLFF
cdr3_nt: TGCGCCAGCAGCCAGAGAGCCGGGGGGTCTAATGAAAAACTGTTTTTT
d_call: NA
v_call: TRBV4-3
j_call: TRBJ1-4
clone_size: NA

cdr3_aa: CASRTGTTRSGNTIYF
cdr3_nt: TGTGCCAGCAGGACAGGGACGACCCGGAGTGGAAACACCATATATTTT
d_call: TRBD1
v_call: TRBV28
j_call: TRBJ1-3
clone_size: NA

cdr3_aa: CASSFMNTEAFF
cdr3_nt: TGTGCCAGCAGTTTTATGAACACTGAAGCTTTCTTT
d_call: NA
v_call: TRBV28
j_call: TRBJ1-1
clone_size: NA

cdr3_aa: CASSLFGHHNYGYTF
cdr3_nt: TGTGCCAGCAGCTTATTTGGGCACCACAACTATGGCTACACCTTC
d_call: NA
v_call: TRBV11-2
j_call: TRBJ1-2
clone_size: NA

cdr3_aa: CASSPTESEKLFF
cdr3_nt: TGCGCCAGCAGCCCGACCGAGAGTGAAAAACTGTTTTTT
d_call: NA
v_call: TRBV4-3
j_call: TRBJ1-4
clone_size: NA

cdr3_aa: CASNTYYRDRRSPLHF
cdr3_nt: TGTGCCAGCAACACATACTACCGGGACAGAAGATCACCCCTCCACTTT
d_call: TRBD1
v_call: TRBV27
j_call: TRBJ1-6
clone_size: NA

cdr3_aa: CASRVTGNHNSPLHF
cdr3_nt: TGTGCCAGCAGAGTGACAGGGAACCATAATTCACCCCTCCACTTT
d_call: TRBD1
v_call: TRBV6-1
j_call: TRBJ1-6
clone_size: NA

cdr3_aa: CASSFVAGAFSSYNEQFF
cdr3_nt: TGCGCCAGCAGCTTCGTAGCGGGGGCCTTTAGCTCCTACAATGAGCAGTTCTTC
d_call: TRBD2
v_call: TRBV5-1
j_call: TRBJ2-1
clone_size: NA

cdr3_aa: CASSEREYQPQHF
cdr3_nt: TGTGCCAGCAGTGAAAGGGAGTATCAGCCCCAGCATTTT
d_call: NA
v_call: TRBV6-5
j_call: TRBJ1-5
clone_size: NA

cdr3_aa: CASSLGIYRGRNQPQHF
cdr3_nt: TGTGCCAGCAGCTTAGGAATATACAGGGGGCGTAATCAGCCCCAGCATTTT
d_call: TRBD1
v_call: TRBV7-8
j_call: TRBJ1-5
clone_size: NA

cdr3_aa: CASSNFGNTGELFF
cdr3_nt: TGTGCCAGCTCAAATTTTGGGAACACCGGGGAGCTGTTTTTT
d_call: NA
v_call: TRBV18
j_call: TRBJ2-2
clone_size: NA

cdr3_aa: CASSPSSTIYF
cdr3_nt: TGTGCCAGCAGCCCGTCCTCCACCATATATTTT
d_call: NA
v_call: TRBV11-2
j_call: TRBJ1-3
clone_size: NA

cdr3_aa: CASMDGFNYGYTF
cdr3_nt: TGTGCCAGCATGGACGGATTTAACTATGGCTACACCTTC
d_call: NA
v_call: TRBV28
j_call: TRBJ1-2
clone_size: NA

cdr3_aa: CSVSRPTDTEAFF
cdr3_nt: TGCAGCGTTAGTAGGCCCACCGATACTGAAGCTTTCTTT
d_call: NA
v_call: TRBV29-1
j_call: TRBJ1-1
clone_size: NA

cdr3_aa: CASTRGPYNSPLHF
cdr3_nt: TGTGCCAGTACGCGGGGGCCGTATAATTCACCCCTCCACTTT
d_call: NA
v_call: TRBV19
j_call: TRBJ1-6
clone_size: NA

cdr3_aa: CASSLVGFGAGNTIYF
cdr3_nt: TGTGCCAGCAGCTTAGTCGGGTTTGGTGCTGGAAACACCATATATTTT
d_call: NA
v_call: TRBV7-8
j_call: TRBJ1-3
clone_size: NA

cdr3_aa: CASSYNRWGNQPQHF
cdr3_nt: TGTGCCAGCAGTTACAACAGGTGGGGCAATCAGCCCCAGCATTTT
d_call: NA
v_call: TRBV6-6
j_call: TRBJ1-5
clone_size: NA

cdr3_aa: CASSSRGNSGNTIYF
cdr3_nt: TGCGCCAGCAGCTCCAGGGGAAACTCTGGAAACACCATATATTTT
d_call: NA
v_call: TRBV5-1
j_call: TRBJ1-3
clone_size: NA

cdr3_aa: CASSVSHRNYGYTF
cdr3_nt: TGTGCCAGCAGCGTCAGCCATCGGAACTATGGCTACACCTTC
d_call: NA
v_call: TRBV6-1
j_call: TRBJ1-2
clone_size: few

cdr3_aa: CAWSRTIAGELFF
cdr3_nt: TGTGCCTGGAGTAGGACAATCGCCGGGGAGCTGTTTTTT
d_call: NA
v_call: TRBV30
j_call: TRBJ2-2
clone_size: NA

cdr3_aa: CASSLDTGTGELFF
cdr3_nt: TGTGCCAGCAGCTTAGATACCGGCACCGGGGAGCTGTTTTTT
d_call: NA
v_call: TRBV11-3
j_call: TRBJ2-2
clone_size: NA

cdr3_aa: CASSFQGKETQYF
cdr3_nt: TGCGCCAGCAGCTTTCAGGGAAAAGAGACCCAGTACTTC
d_call: NA
v_call: TRBV5-1
j_call: TRBJ2-5
clone_size: NA

cdr3_aa: CSARSGTGPSTIYF
cdr3_nt: TGCAGCGCCCGTTCCGGGACGGGCCCATCCACCATATATTTT
d_call: NA
v_call: TRBV29-1
j_call: TRBJ1-3
clone_size: NA

cdr3_aa: CASLDWGRTYEQYF
cdr3_nt: TGTGCCAGCCTCGACTGGGGCAGAACCTACGAGCAGTACTTC
d_call: NA
v_call: TRBV6-5
j_call: TRBJ2-7
clone_size: NA

cdr3_aa: CASSLSGTYNEQFF
cdr3_nt: TGTGCCAGCAGCTTATCAGGGACCTACAATGAGCAGTTCTTC
d_call: NA
v_call: TRBV11-3
j_call: TRBJ2-1
clone_size: NA

cdr3_aa: CASSLTGENSPLHF
cdr3_nt: TGTGCCAGCAGCTTGACAGGGGAAAATTCACCCCTCCACTTT
d_call: TRBD1
v_call: TRBV7-2
j_call: TRBJ1-6
clone_size: once

cdr3_aa: CASSLEAAGADTQYF
cdr3_nt: TGTGCCAGCAGCTTAGAGGCGGCGGGAGCAGATACGCAGTATTTT
d_call: TRBD2
v_call: TRBV11-2
j_call: TRBJ2-3
clone_size: NA

cdr3_aa: CASSNRDRGNQPQHF
cdr3_nt: TGCGCCAGCTCAAACCGGGACAGGGGAAATCAGCCCCAGCATTTT
d_call: TRBD1
v_call: TRBV10-2
j_call: TRBJ1-5
clone_size: NA

cdr3_aa: CASSFGPLVAGAGELFF
cdr3_nt: TGTGCCAGCAGCTTTGGCCCTCTTGTGGCTGGGGCCGGGGAGCTGTTTTTT
d_call: NA
v_call: TRBV11-3
j_call: TRBJ2-2
clone_size: once

cdr3_aa: CASSTRDNGAGELFF
cdr3_nt: TGTGCCAGCAGTACACGGGACAACGGCGCCGGGGAGCTGTTTTTT
d_call: NA
v_call: TRBV11-3
j_call: TRBJ2-2
clone_size: NA

cdr3_aa: CASSPGLAGITGELFF
cdr3_nt: TGTGCCAGCAGCCCCGGACTAGCGGGGATCACCGGGGAGCTGTTTTTT
d_call: TRBD2
v_call: TRBV5-4
j_call: TRBJ2-2
clone_size: NA

cdr3_aa: CASSFPVGANYGYTF
cdr3_nt: TGTGCCAGCAGTTTTCCGGTAGGGGCAAACTATGGCTACACCTTC
d_call: NA
v_call: TRBV28
j_call: TRBJ1-2
clone_size: NA

cdr3_aa: CASKQELYGYTF
cdr3_nt: TGTGCCAGCAAGCAAGAGCTCTATGGCTACACCTTC
d_call: NA
v_call: TRBV6-5
j_call: TRBJ1-2
clone_size: NA

cdr3_aa: CASERTDGYEQYF
cdr3_nt: TGTGCCAGCGAACGGACGGACGGCTACGAGCAGTACTTC
d_call: NA
v_call: TRBV2
j_call: TRBJ2-7
clone_size: NA

cdr3_aa: CASSRQGASGNQPQHF
cdr3_nt: TGTGCCAGCAGTCGACAGGGGGCGTCGGGCAATCAGCCCCAGCATTTT
d_call: TRBD1
v_call: TRBV27
j_call: TRBJ1-5
clone_size: NA

cdr3_aa: CASSATGQGDAYTF
cdr3_nt: TGTGCCAGCAGCGCGACGGGGCAAGGGGATGCCTACACCTTC
d_call: NA
v_call: TRBV9
j_call: TRBJ1-2
clone_size: NA

cdr3_aa: CASSSSGLNQPQHF
cdr3_nt: TGTGCCAGCAGTTCCTCAGGACTTAATCAGCCCCAGCATTTT
d_call: NA
v_call: TRBV28
j_call: TRBJ1-5
clone_size: NA

cdr3_aa: CASSPTGAGYEQYF
cdr3_nt: TGTGCCAGTAGCCCGACAGGGGCAGGTTACGAGCAGTACTTC
d_call: TRBD1
v_call: TRBV19
j_call: TRBJ2-7
clone_size: NA

cdr3_aa: CASSEFGYTF
cdr3_nt: TGTGCCAGCAGTGAATTTGGCTACACCTTC
d_call: NA
v_call: TRBV6-1
j_call: TRBJ1-2
clone_size: NA

cdr3_aa: CASSQGPGKNTGELFF
cdr3_nt: TGTGCCAGCAGCCAAGGCCCAGGGAAAAACACCGGGGAGCTGTTTTTT
d_call: NA
v_call: TRBV4-2
j_call: TRBJ2-2
clone_size: NA

cdr3_aa: CASTRGQALSGANVLTF
cdr3_nt: TGTGCCAGCACCCGTGGGCAGGCCCTCTCTGGGGCCAACGTCCTGACTTTC
d_call: NA
v_call: TRBV7-9
j_call: TRBJ2-6
clone_size: NA

cdr3_aa: CASSAGPSNYGYTF
cdr3_nt: TGTGCCAGCAGCGCGGGACCCAGTAACTATGGCTACACCTTC
d_call: NA
v_call: TRBV9
j_call: TRBJ1-2
clone_size: once

cdr3_aa: CASSPGSDNEQFF
cdr3_nt: TGCGCCAGCAGCCCCGGGTCCGACAATGAGCAGTTCTTC
d_call: NA
v_call: TRBV4-3
j_call: TRBJ2-1
clone_size: NA

cdr3_aa: CASREQGLSNEKLFF
cdr3_nt: TGTGCCAGCAGGGAACAGGGTCTCTCTAATGAAAAACTGTTTTTT
d_call: NA
v_call: TRBV2
j_call: TRBJ1-4
clone_size: NA

cdr3_aa: CASSLMSQGGLRSTDTQYF
cdr3_nt: TGTGCCAGCAGTTTAATGTCCCAGGGTGGTCTCCGCAGCACAGATACGCAGTATTTT
d_call: NA
v_call: TRBV28
j_call: TRBJ2-3
clone_size: NA

cdr3_aa: CASSLGGSGSHEQYF
cdr3_nt: TGTGCCAGCAGTTTAGGGGGCTCAGGATCCCACGAGCAGTACTTC
d_call: NA
v_call: TRBV28
j_call: TRBJ2-7
clone_size: NA

cdr3_aa: CASSVTGDDQPQHF
cdr3_nt: TGCGCCAGCAGCGTGACAGGGGACGATCAGCCCCAGCATTTT
d_call: TRBD1
v_call: TRBV5-1
j_call: TRBJ1-5
clone_size: NA

cdr3_aa: CASSVGSRGAGELFF
cdr3_nt: TGTGCCAGCAGCGTAGGTTCAAGGGGGGCCGGGGAGCTGTTTTTT
d_call: NA
v_call: TRBV9
j_call: TRBJ2-2
clone_size: NA

cdr3_aa: CASSDLAGSQYF
cdr3_nt: TGTGCCAGCAGTGACTTGGCGGGGTCCCAGTACTTC
d_call: NA
v_call: TRBV6-1
j_call: TRBJ2-5
clone_size: NA

cdr3_aa: CASSLKGDRFSSPLHF
cdr3_nt: TGTGCCAGCAGCTTGAAGGGGGACAGGTTTTCTTCACCCCTCCACTTT
d_call: TRBD1
v_call: TRBV7-8
j_call: TRBJ1-6
clone_size: NA

cdr3_aa: CAISEAGNYGYTF
cdr3_nt: TGTGCCATCAGTGAAGCGGGGAACTATGGCTACACCTTC
d_call: NA
v_call: TRBV10-3
j_call: TRBJ1-2
clone_size: NA